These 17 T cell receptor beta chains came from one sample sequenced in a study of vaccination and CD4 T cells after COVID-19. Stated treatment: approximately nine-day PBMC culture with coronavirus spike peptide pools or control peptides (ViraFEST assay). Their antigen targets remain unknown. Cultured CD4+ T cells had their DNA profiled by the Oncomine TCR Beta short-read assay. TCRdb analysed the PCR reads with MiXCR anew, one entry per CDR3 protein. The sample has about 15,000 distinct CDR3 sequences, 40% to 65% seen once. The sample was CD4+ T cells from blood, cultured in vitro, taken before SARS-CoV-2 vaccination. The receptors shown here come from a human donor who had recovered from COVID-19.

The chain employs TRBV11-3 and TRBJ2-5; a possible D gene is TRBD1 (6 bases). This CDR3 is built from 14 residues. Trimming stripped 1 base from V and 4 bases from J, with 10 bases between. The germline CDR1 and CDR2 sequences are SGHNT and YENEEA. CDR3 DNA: TGTGCCAGCAGCTTAGCCAGGGGACGAGAGACCCAGTACTTC. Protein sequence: CASSLARGRETQYF.

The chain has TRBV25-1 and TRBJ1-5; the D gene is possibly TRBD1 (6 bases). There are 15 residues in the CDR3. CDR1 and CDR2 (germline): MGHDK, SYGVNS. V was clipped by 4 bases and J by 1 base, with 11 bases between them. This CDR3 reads CASSGIQGSNQPQHF. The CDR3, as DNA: TGTGCCAGCAGTGGTATCCAGGGGAGCAATCAGCCCCAGCATTTT.

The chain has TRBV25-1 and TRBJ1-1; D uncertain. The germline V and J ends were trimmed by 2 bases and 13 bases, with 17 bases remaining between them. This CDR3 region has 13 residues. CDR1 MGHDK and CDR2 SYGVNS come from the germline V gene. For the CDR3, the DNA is TGTGCCAGCAGTGAAACCCTTTACCGTCGAGTTTTCTTT. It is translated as CASSETLYRRVFF.

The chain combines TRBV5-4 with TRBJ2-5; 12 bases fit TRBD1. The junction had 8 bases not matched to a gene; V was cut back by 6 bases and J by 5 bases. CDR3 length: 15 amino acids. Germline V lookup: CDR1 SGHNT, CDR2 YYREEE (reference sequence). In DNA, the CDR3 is TGTGCCAGCACCTCAGGGACAGGGGGCTTGGAGACCCAGTACTTC. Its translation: CASTSGTGGLETQYF.

CDR3 sequence (DNA): TGTGCCAGCAGCTGGAAACAGGGTGCAGGCGAGCAGTACTTC. Amino acids: CASSWKQGAGEQYF. The chain joins TRBV5-4 to TRBJ2-7; D perhaps matches TRBD1 (6 bases). Between the trimmed V and J ends, which lost 3 bases and 6 bases, there was a span of 16 bases. CDR3 size: 14 residues. Per germline, CDR1 SGHNT and CDR2 YYREEE (reference sequence).

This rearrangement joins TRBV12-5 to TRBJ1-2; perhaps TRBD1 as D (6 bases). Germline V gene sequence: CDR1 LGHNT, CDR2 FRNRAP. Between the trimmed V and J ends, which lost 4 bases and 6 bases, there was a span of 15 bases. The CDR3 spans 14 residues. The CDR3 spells CASGSAGQGNGYTF. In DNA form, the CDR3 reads TGTGCTAGTGGTTCCGCCGGTCAGGGGAATGGCTACACCTTC.

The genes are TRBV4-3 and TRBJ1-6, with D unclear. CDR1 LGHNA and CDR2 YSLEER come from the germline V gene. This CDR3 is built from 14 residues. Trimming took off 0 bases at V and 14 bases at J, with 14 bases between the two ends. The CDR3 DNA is TGCGCCAGCAGCCAAGATCGGGTACGGGGATCCCTCCACTTT. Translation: CASSQDRVRGSLHF.

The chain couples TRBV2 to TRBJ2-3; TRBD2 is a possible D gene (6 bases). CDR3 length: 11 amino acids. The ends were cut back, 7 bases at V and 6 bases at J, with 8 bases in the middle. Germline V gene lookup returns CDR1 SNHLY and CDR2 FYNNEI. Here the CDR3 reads CASNRGDTQYF. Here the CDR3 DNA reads TGTGCCAGCAATCGGGGGGATACGCAGTATTTT.

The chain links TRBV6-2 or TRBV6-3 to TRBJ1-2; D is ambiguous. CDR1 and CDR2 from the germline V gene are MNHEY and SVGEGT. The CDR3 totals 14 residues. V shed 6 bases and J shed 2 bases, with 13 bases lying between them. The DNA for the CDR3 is TGTGCCAGCAGCCTCTCCGGGCTCAACTATGGCTACACCTTC. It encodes CASSLSGLNYGYTF.

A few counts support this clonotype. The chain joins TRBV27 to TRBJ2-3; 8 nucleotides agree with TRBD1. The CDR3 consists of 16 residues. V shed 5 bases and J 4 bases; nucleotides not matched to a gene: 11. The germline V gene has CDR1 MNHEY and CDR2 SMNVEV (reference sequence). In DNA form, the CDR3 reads TGTGCCAGCAGTACCCCGACAGGGGTCGTCGCAGATACGCAGTATTTT. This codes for CASSTPTGVVADTQYF.

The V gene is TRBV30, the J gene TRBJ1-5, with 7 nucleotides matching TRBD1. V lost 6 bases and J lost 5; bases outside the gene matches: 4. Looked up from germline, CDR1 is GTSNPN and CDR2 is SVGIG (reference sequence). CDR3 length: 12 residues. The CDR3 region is CACQDRDQPQHF. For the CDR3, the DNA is TGTGCCTGTCAAGACAGGGATCAGCCCCAGCATTTT.

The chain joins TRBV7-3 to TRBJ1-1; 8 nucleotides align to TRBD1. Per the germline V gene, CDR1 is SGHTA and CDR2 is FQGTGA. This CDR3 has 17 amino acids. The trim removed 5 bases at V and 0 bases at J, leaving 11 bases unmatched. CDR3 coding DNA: TGTGCCAGCAGCCCCGCCCCTGGACAGGGCATGAACACTGAAGCTTTCTTT. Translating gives CASSPAPGQGMNTEAFF.

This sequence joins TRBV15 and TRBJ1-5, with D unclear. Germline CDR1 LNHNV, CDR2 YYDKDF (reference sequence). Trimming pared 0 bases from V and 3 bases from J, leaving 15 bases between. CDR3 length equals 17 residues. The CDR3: CATSRETQRFFNQPQHF. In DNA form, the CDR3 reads TGTGCCACCAGCAGAGAAACACAAAGATTCTTCAATCAGCCCCAGCATTTT.

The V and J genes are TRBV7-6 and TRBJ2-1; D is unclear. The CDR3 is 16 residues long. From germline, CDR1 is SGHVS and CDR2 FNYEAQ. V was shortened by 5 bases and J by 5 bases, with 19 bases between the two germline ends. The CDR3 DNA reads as TGTGCCAGCAGCCCGCGGACCGCCGCGTCGGACAATGAGCAGTTCTTC. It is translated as CASSPRTAASDNEQFF. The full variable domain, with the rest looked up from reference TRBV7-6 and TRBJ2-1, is GAGVSQSPRYKVTKRGQDVALRCDPISGHVSLYWYRQALGQGPEFLTYFNYEAQQDKSGLPNDRFSAERPEGSISTLTIQRTEQRDSAMYRCASSPRTAASDNEQFFGPGTRLTVL.

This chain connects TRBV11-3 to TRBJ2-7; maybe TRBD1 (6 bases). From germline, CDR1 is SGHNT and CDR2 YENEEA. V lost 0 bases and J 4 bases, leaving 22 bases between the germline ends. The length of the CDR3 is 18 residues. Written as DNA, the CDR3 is TGTGCCAGCAGCTTAGATCACAGGTTCCAGGGGTCATCATACGAGCAGTACTTC. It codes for CASSLDHRFQGSSYEQYF.

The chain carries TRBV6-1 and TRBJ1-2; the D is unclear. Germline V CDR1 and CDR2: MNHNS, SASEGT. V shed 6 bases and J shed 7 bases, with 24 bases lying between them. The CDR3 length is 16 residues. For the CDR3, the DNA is TGTGCCAGCAGCCCACCCAAGTCACAAATGCCCACTGGCTACACCTTC. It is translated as CASSPPKSQMPTGYTF.

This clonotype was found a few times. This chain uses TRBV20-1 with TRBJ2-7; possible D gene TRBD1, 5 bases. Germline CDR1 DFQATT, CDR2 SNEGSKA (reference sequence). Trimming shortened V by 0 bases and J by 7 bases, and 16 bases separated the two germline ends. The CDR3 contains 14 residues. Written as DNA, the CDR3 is TGCAGTGCTAGAGAGAGCCAGGGCTTTAGAGAGCAGTACTTC. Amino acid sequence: CSARESQGFREQYF.